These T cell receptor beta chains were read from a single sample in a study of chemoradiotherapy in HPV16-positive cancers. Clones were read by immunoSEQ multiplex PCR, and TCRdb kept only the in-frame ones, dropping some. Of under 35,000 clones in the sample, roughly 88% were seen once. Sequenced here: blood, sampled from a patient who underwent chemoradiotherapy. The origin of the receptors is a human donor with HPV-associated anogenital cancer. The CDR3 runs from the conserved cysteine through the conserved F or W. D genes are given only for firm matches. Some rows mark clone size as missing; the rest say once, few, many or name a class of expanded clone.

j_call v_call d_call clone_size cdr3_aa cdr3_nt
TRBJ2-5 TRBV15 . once CATSRSGTPETQYF TGTGCCACCAGCAGATCCGGGACCCCGGAGACCCAGTACTTC
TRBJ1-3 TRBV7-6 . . CASSLGAAGNTIYF TGTGCCAGCAGCTTAGGGGCAGCTGGAAACACCATATATTTT
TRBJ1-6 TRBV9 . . CASSPQGANSPLHF TGTGCCAGCAGCCCTCAGGGAGCTAATTCACCCCTCCACTTT
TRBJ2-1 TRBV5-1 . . CASSFQAGGYNEQFF TGCGCCAGCAGCTTCCAAGCGGGCGGCTACAATGAGCAGTTCTTC
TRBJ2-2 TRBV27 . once CASSFSGGNTGELFF TGTGCCAGCAGTTTTTCCGGGGGGAACACCGGGGAGCTGTTTTTT
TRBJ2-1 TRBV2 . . CASRHRDNNNEQFF TGTGCCAGCAGGCACCGGGACAACAACAATGAGCAGTTCTTC
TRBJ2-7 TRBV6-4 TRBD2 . CARELADQDYEQYF TGTGCCAGAGAACTAGCGGATCAGGACTACGAGCAGTACTTC
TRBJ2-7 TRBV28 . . CASSLYSQGLSYEQYF TGTGCCAGCAGTTTATATAGTCAGGGACTCTCCTACGAGCAGTACTTC
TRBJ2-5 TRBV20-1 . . CSAFQETQYF TGCAGTGCCTTTCAAGAGACCCAGTACTTC
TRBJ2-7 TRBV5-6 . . CASSLIKNEQYF TGTGCCAGCAGCTTGATAAAAAACGAGCAGTACTTC
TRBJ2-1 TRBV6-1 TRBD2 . CASSEGLAGGALYNEQFF TGTGCCAGCAGTGAGGGGCTAGCGGGGGGTGCCCTCTACAATGAGCAGTTCTTC
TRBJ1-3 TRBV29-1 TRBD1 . CSVQGGREALSGNTIYF TGCAGCGTCCAAGGGGGCAGGGAGGCACTCTCTGGAAACACCATATATTTT
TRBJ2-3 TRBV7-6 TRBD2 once CASSLLAGRETDTQYF TGTGCCAGCAGCTTATTAGCGGGGAGGGAAACAGATACGCAGTATTTT
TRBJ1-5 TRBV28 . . CASSVGQGKNQPQHF TGTGCCAGCAGTGTTGGTCAGGGGAAGAATCAGCCCCAGCATTTT
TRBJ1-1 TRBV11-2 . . CASSLESGFAEAFF TGTGCCAGCAGCTTAGAGTCAGGGTTCGCTGAAGCTTTCTTT
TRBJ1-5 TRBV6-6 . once CASTNSNQPQHF TGTGCCAGCACAAATAGCAATCAGCCCCAGCATTTT
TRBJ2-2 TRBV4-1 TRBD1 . CASSSDRSTRNTGELFF TGCGCCAGCAGCTCGGACAGGTCCACGAGAAACACCGGGGAGCTGTTTTTT
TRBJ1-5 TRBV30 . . CAWTPRGGVNQPQHF TGTGCCTGGACCCCTCGTGGTGGAGTCAATCAGCCCCAGCATTTT
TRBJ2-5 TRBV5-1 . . CASSLDQGAETQYF TGCGCCAGCAGCTTAGACCAGGGTGCCGAGACCCAGTACTTC
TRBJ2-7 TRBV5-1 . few CASSSGGGGPTGYEQYF TGCGCCAGCAGCTCGGGGGGCGGGGGACCGACGGGGTACGAGCAGTACTTC
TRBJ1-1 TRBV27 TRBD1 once CASSFDLTGGTEAFF TGTGCCAGCAGTTTCGACTTGACAGGGGGGACTGAAGCTTTCTTT
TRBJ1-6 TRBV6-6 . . CASSGNSPLHF TGTGCCAGCAGCGGGAATTCACCCCTCCACTTT
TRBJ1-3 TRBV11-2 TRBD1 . CASSWDRANTIYF TGTGCCAGCAGCTGGGACAGGGCAAACACCATATATTTT
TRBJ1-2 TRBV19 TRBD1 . CASTQRGQGPGTNYGYTF TGTGCCAGTACGCAACGGGGACAGGGGCCAGGTACTAACTATGGCTACACCTTC
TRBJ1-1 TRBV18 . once CASSPTNHGSAAFF TGTGCCAGCTCACCGACCAATCACGGCTCAGCAGCTTTCTTT
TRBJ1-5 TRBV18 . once CASSPGPNQPQHF TGTGCCAGCTCACCGGGACCCAATCAGCCCCAGCATTTT
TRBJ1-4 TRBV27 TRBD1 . CASRTNRGPRGGELFF TGTGCCAGCAGAACGAACAGGGGTCCTCGCGGGGGGGAACTGTTTTTT
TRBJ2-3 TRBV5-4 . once CASRPDRASTDTQYF TGTGCCAGCAGACCTGACAGAGCTAGCACAGATACGCAGTATTTT
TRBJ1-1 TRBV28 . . CASSSVPGHLNTEAFF TGTGCCAGCAGCTCCGTTCCGGGACACCTGAACACTGAAGCTTTCTTT
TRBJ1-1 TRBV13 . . CASSLSPAFEAFF TGTGCCAGCAGCTTATCCCCCGCGTTTGAAGCTTTCTTT
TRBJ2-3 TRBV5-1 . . CASSLGGTDTQYF TGCGCCAGCAGCCTAGGGGGCACAGATACGCAGTATTTT
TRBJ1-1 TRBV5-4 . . CASSFDSMNTEAFF TGTGCCAGCAGCTTCGACAGCATGAACACTGAAGCTTTCTTT
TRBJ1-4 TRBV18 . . CASSPKEKLFF TGTGCCAGCTCACCAAAGGAAAAACTGTTTTTT
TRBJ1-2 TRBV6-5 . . CASSYSWTENYGYTF TGTGCCAGCAGTTACTCGTGGACAGAAAACTATGGCTACACCTTC
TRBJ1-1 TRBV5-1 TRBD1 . CASTPGQADTEAFF TGCGCCAGCACGCCAGGACAGGCAGATACTGAAGCTTTCTTT
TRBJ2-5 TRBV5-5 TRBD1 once CASSHRQGPQETQYF TGTGCCAGCAGCCACCGACAGGGGCCTCAAGAGACCCAGTACTTC
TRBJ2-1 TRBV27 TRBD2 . CASSFLGLAGSSYNEQFF TGTGCCAGCAGTTTCTTGGGACTAGCGGGGAGCTCCTACAATGAGCAGTTCTTC
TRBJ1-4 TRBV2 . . CATSLRGNEKLFF TGTGCCACGTCTCTGAGGGGTAATGAAAAACTGTTTTTT
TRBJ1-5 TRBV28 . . CASMSSNQPQHF TGTGCCAGCATGAGTAGCAATCAGCCCCAGCATTTT
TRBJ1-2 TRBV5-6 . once CASSLPTVNYGYTF TGTGCCAGCAGCTTACCGACAGTAAACTATGGCTACACCTTC
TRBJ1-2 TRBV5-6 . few CASRRAGDGGYTF TGTGCCAGCAGGAGGGCGGGGGATGGTGGCTACACCTTC
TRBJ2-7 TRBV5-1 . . CASSLGYEQYF TGCGCCAGCAGCTTGGGATACGAGCAGTACTTC
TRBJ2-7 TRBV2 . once CASRTTTGTYEQYF TGTGCCAGCAGGACTACAACAGGGACCTACGAGCAGTACTTC
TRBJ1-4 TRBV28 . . CASSLLDPPATNEKLFF TGTGCCAGCAGTTTATTGGACCCACCCGCAACTAATGAAAAACTGTTTTTT
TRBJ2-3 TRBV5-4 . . CASSTGGIGTDTQYF TGTGCCAGCAGCACCGGAGGGATCGGCACAGATACGCAGTATTTT
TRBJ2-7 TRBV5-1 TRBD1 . CASSLDATGPYEQYF TGCGCCAGCAGCCTGGACGCGACAGGGCCCTACGAGCAGTACTTC
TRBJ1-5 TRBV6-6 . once CASSYSSSNQPQHF TGTGCCAGCAGTTACTCGAGTAGCAATCAGCCCCAGCATTTT
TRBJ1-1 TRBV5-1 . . CASSHGTGGAMNTEAFF TGCGCCAGCAGCCACGGGACTGGGGGCGCGATGAACACTGAAGCTTTCTTT
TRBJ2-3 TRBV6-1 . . CASNSDSFLDTQYF TGTGCCAGCAACAGCGACAGCTTCCTGGATACGCAGTATTTT
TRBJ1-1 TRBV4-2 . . CASTKGRGDAEAFF TGTGCCAGCACCAAGGGACGGGGGGACGCTGAAGCTTTCTTT
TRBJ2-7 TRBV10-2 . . CASSERIYEQYF TGCGCCAGCAGTGAGCGGATCTACGAGCAGTACTTC
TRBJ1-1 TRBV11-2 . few CASSLTETNTEAFF TGTGCCAGCAGCTTAACAGAGACGAACACTGAAGCTTTCTTT
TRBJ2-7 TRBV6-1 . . CASSEALRLQYEQYF TGTGCCAGCAGTGAAGCGCTGAGGCTTCAGTACGAGCAGTACTTC